This T cell receptor (beta chain) was sequenced during a study of blood T cells in healthy people across ages. This CDR3 spans 14 amino acids. V trimming: 2 bases; J trimming: 5 bases; junction bases outside the gene matches: 7. CDR1 is DFQATT, CDR2 SNEGSKA, per germline (reference sequence). A J-beta primer mix and a sample-barcoded 5' primer were used in a second PCR of about 7 to 12 cycles. TCRdb recomputed calls from the 5' RACE reads with MiXCR, one row per CDR3 protein. The data show approximately 880,000 distinct CDR3 sequences, around 48% seen once. Material: blood. The sequence was obtained from a young man in good health. The chain links TRBV20-1 to TRBJ2-3, with 7 bases that match TRBD2. In nucleotides, the CDR3 is TGCAGTGCTAGACCGACTAGCTCAGTAGATACGCAGTATTTT. Protein: CSARPTSSVDTQYF.